This T cell receptor beta chain was sequenced for a study of shared clonotypes between healthy human individuals. This CDR3 is built from 18 residues. J lost 6 bases, V lost 0 bases, and 14 bases had no gene match. Germline-derived CDR1 and CDR2 are SGHRS and YFSETQ. Positive CCR7 selection of CD45RO-negative cells yielded the naive CD8 cells, and terminally differentiated effector memory CD45RA+ cells were excluded. Profiled with immunoSEQ multiplex PCR; TCRdb holds only in-frame clones, not every one. The table has 1.5 million to 2.5 million clones, about 95% seen once; the top ten hold around 1.2%.

Material for sequencing was naive CD8+ T cells sorted from blood. This TCR derives from a man younger than 35 in good health. The chain links TRBV5-1 to TRBJ2-3, with 9 bases identical to TRBD1. The CDR3 protein is CASSLEGQGAGIRDTQYF. CDR3 nucleotides: TGCGCCAGCAGCTTGGAGGGACAGGGTGCAGGCATCCGGGATACGCAGTATTTT.